The 30 T cell receptor beta chains in this list originate from one sample, sequenced in a study of cytomegalovirus exposure and HLA in healthy donors. This PCR relied on a set of 60 Vbeta primers and 13 Jbeta primers. Using immunoSEQ multiplex PCR, the repertoire was profiled, and TCRdb retains in-frame clones only, with some absent. There are about 170,000 clones in the sample, with around 0.8% held by the top ten. The sample consisted of PBMCs. Receptor source: a woman in her late teens or twenties in good health and CMV-seropositive.

This chain links TRBV30 with TRBJ1-1; D gene ambiguous. V was pared by 7 bases and J by 8 bases, with 14 bases between. The CDR3 spans 11 residues. CDR1 and CDR2 from the germline V gene are GTSNPN and SVGIG (reference sequence). The CDR3 DNA is TGTGCCTTAGAGAGAGGGCAAGAAGCTTTCTTT. Translated, it gives CALERGQEAFF. The variable domain in full, with the rest retrieved from reference TRBV30 and TRBJ1-1, is SQTIHQWPATLVQPVGSPLSLECTVEGTSNPNLYWYRQAAGRGLQLLFYSVGIGQISSEVPQNLSASRPQDRQFILSSKKLLLSDSGFYLCALERGQEAFFGQGTRLTVV.

This chain joins TRBV19 and TRBJ1-2, with 9 positions matching TRBD1. This CDR3 has 12 amino acids. Trimming at V came to 3 bases and at J to 12 bases, leaving 5 bases not matched to a gene. Germline lookup yields CDR1 LNHDA and CDR2 SQIVND (reference sequence). CDR3 loop: CASSIGDRDHTF. CDR3 in DNA: TGTGCCAGTAGTATCGGGGACAGGGACCACACCTTC.

The chain couples TRBV19 to TRBJ1-1; D gene uncertain. This CDR3 is built from 15 residues. Deletions cut 2 bases from V and 1 base from J, with 11 bases between. From germline, CDR1 is LNHDA and CDR2 SQIVND (reference sequence). In DNA, the CDR3 is TGTGCCAGTAGTATAAACCCTTGGCAGAACACTGAAGCTTTCTTT. It codes for CASSINPWQNTEAFF.

This chain joins TRBV7-8 and TRBJ2-7; the match to TRBD2 covers 11 bases. With 0 bases clipped from V and 4 bases from J, the junction kept 2 bases outside the gene matches. In germline, CDR1 is SGHVS, CDR2 FQNEAQ. The CDR3 has 15 amino acids. The CDR3 DNA sequence: TGTGCCAGCAGCTTAGCGAGACTAGCGGGGTACGAGCAGTACTTC. Translation: CASSLARLAGYEQYF.

The rearrangement links TRBV30 to TRBJ2-7; the D gene is possibly TRBD2 (5 bases). This CDR3 has 14 amino acids. The ends were cut back, 0 bases at V and 3 bases at J, with 12 bases in the middle. Germline assignment: CDR1 GTSNPN and CDR2 SVGIG (reference sequence). CDR3 protein: CAWSVLAGSYEQYF. In DNA, the CDR3 is TGTGCCTGGAGTGTGCTGGCGGGTAGCTACGAGCAGTACTTC. The full variable domain, in which reference TRBV30 and TRBJ2-7 provide the parts outside the CDR3, is SQTIHQWPATLVQPVGSPLSLECTVEGTSNPNLYWYRQAAGRGLQLLFYSVGIGQISSEVPQNLSASRPQDRQFILSSKKLLLSDSGFYLCAWSVLAGSYEQYFGPGTRLTVT.

This chain uses TRBV10-1 with TRBJ2-3, with a possible D match to TRBD2 (5 bases). Trimming removed 7 bases at V and 6 bases at J, with 14 bases between. Germline loops: CDR1 WNHNN, CDR2 SYGVQD (reference sequence). CDR3 size: 13 residues. The CDR3 DNA is TGCGCCAGCAATAGGGAGCGCGGGGATACGCAGTATTTT. Translation gives CASNRERGDTQYF.

This sequence joins TRBV11-2 and TRBJ2-1; 12 bases match TRBD2. J lost 3 bases, V lost 5 bases, and 8 bases had no gene match. The CDR3 length is 17 residues. Per the germline V gene, CDR1 is SGHAT and CDR2 is FQNNGV. The CDR3 loop reads CASSPSSGLAGYNEQFF. The CDR3 coding sequence is TGTGCCAGCAGCCCCTCGTCGGGACTAGCGGGCTACAATGAGCAGTTCTTC.

The J gene is TRBJ2-7, the V gene TRBV7-6, with 11 positions matching TRBD1. Germline V CDR1 and CDR2: SGHVS, FNYEAQ. The trim removed 4 bases at V and 5 bases at J, leaving 4 bases unmatched. CDR3 size: 14 residues. CDR3 amino acids: CASSSGTGGNEQYF. CDR3 DNA: TGTGCCAGCAGCTCCGGGACAGGGGGAAACGAGCAGTACTTC.

V usage is TRBV5-1 and J usage is TRBJ1-1, with 7 bases identical to TRBD1. Germline V gene lookup returns CDR1 SGHRS and CDR2 YFSETQ. After removal of 2 bases from V and 7 bases from J, the junction contained 5 bases not matched to a gene. This CDR3 comprises 13 residues. CDR3 sequence (DNA): TGCGCCAGCAGCTTCGGACAGGCGGATGAAGCTTTCTTT. Its protein is CASSFGQADEAFF.

The rearrangement joins TRBV27 to TRBJ1-5, with 9 bases aligning to TRBD1. From germline, CDR1 is MNHEY and CDR2 SMNVEV (reference sequence). The CDR3 loop spans 15 amino acids. The J segment lost 6 bases and the V segment lost 2 bases, leaving 5 bases of the junction unmatched. CDR3 amino acids: CASSLLGQGTQPQHF. For the CDR3, the DNA is TGTGCCAGCAGTTTACTGGGACAGGGTACTCAGCCCCAGCATTTT.

CDR3 DNA: TGTGCCAGTAGATACAGGTCAGGCAGGAAGGACTATGGCTACACCTTC. Its translation is CASRYRSGRKDYGYTF. The V and J genes are TRBV19 and TRBJ1-2; D is perhaps TRBD1 (5 bases). From germline, CDR1 is LNHDA and CDR2 SQIVND (reference sequence). Trimming left V 6 bases short and J 3 bases short, with 20 bases between. This CDR3 comprises 16 residues.

The chain is built from TRBV21-1 and TRBJ1-2; whether TRBD1, the table's D call, matches the DNA was not checked. TRBV21-1 counts as a pseudogene. The CDR3 runs to 21 residues. The CDR3 bases are TGTGCCAGCAGCAAAGAACAGGGGGCGTTAATTGGCCGCCGCTCTAACTATGGCTACACCTTC. As protein: CASSKEQGALIGRRSNYGYTF.

V usage is TRBV5-6 and J usage is TRBJ2-5, with D tentatively TRBD2 (5 bases). The DNA end lines up better with TRBJ2-7; the J call may be wrong. CDR1 SGHDT and CDR2 YYEEEE come from the germline V gene. The length of the CDR3 is 16 residues. The DNA for the CDR3 is TGTGCCAGCAGCTTGGGAGGGCGGACCTATCCCTACGAGCAGTACTTC. This encodes CASSLGGRTYPYEQYF.

The V call is TRBV27, the J call TRBJ1-5, with a weak D call TRBD1 (6 bases). The CDR3 consists of 14 residues. The V end was cut by 6 bases, the J end by 0 bases, with 9 bases between. Looked up from germline, CDR1 is MNHEY and CDR2 is SMNVEV (reference sequence). The CDR3 loop reads CASRMGASNQPQHF. CDR3 DNA: TGTGCCAGCAGGATGGGGGCTAGCAATCAGCCCCAGCATTTT.

The J gene is TRBJ2-1, the V gene TRBV7-7, with TRBD2 matching over 12 bases. Germline V gene data show CDR1 as SSHAT and CDR2 as FNYEAQ (reference sequence). CDR3 length equals 14 residues. The V and J ends lost 0 bases and 10 bases, in that order; junction bases with no gene match: 1. CDR3 nucleotides: TGTGCCAGCAGCTTAGCTGGACTAGCGGGGGAGCAGTTCTTC. It yields the protein CASSLAGLAGEQFF. Using reference TRBV7-7 and TRBJ2-1 for the parts outside the CDR3, the full variable domain is GAGVSQSPRYKVTKRGQDVTLRCDPISSHATLYWYQQALGQGPEFLTYFNYEAQPDKSGLPSDRFSAERPEGSISTLTIQRTEQRDSAMYRCASSLAGLAGEQFFGPGTRLTVL.

V is TRBV5-1 and J is TRBJ2-5; tentative D call: TRBD2 (5 bases). V was shortened by 3 bases and J by 5 bases, with 23 bases between the two germline ends. The CDR3 is made up of 17 amino acids. The germline V gene has CDR1 SGHRS and CDR2 YFSETQ. The CDR3 reads CASSWPVWGVDLETQYF. CDR3 DNA sequence: TGCGCCAGCAGCTGGCCCGTGTGGGGAGTGGACTTGGAGACCCAGTACTTC.

The chain uses TRBV27 and TRBJ2-2, with D unclear. This CDR3 has 12 amino acids. The V end was cut by 3 bases, the J end by 4 bases, with 3 bases between. Germline V gene lookup returns CDR1 MNHEY and CDR2 SMNVEV (reference sequence). The CDR3, as DNA: TGTGCCAGCAGTTTGGCCACCGGGGAGCTGTTTTTT. It is translated as CASSLATGELFF.

The chain has TRBV18 and TRBJ2-1, with D maybe TRBD1 (6 bases). Germline-derived CDR1 and CDR2 are KGHSH and LQKENI. The CDR3 runs to 13 residues. V lost 5 bases and J lost 6, with 11 bases in between. CDR3 amino acids: CASSSLDSNEQFF. Here the CDR3 DNA reads TGTGCCAGCTCATCCCTGGACAGCAATGAGCAGTTCTTC.

The rearrangement links TRBV11-2 to TRBJ2-7; 8 bases are shared with TRBD2. Trimming took 6 bases from V and 2 from J; bases not matched to a gene: 9. The length of the CDR3 is 15 residues. Germline lookup yields CDR1 SGHAT and CDR2 FQNNGV. CDR3 in amino acids: CASRPRPGLAYEQYF. The CDR3 bases are TGTGCCAGCAGACCCCGTCCGGGACTAGCCTACGAGCAGTACTTC.

This sequence joins TRBV12-2 and TRBJ2-7; TRBD1 is the table's D call and was not checked against the DNA. TRBV12-2 is listed as a pseudogene. The CDR3 runs 15 residues. CDR3 amino acids: CASRYDRRNPYEQYF. The CDR3, as DNA: TGTGCAAGTCGTTACGACAGGAGAAACCCCTACGAGCAGTACTTC.

The rearrangement uses TRBV7-2 and TRBJ1-1, with 8 bases fitting TRBD1. The CDR3 spans 16 residues. The V gene's germline CDR1 is SGHTA and CDR2 FQGNSA. V was clipped by 5 bases and J by 3 bases; unmatched bases: 11. The CDR3 here is CASSPTGGGRYTEAFF. The CDR3 nucleotides read TGTGCCAGCAGCCCAACAGGGGGTGGACGTTACACTGAAGCTTTCTTT. Full variable domain (remainder filled in from reference TRBV7-2 and TRBJ1-1): GAGVSQSPSNKVTEKGKDVELRCDPISGHTALYWYRQSLGQGLEFLIYFQGNSAPDKSGLPSDRFSAERTGGSVSTLTIQRTQQEDSAVYLCASSPTGGGRYTEAFFGQGTRLTVV.

The chain couples TRBV15 to TRBJ1-2; TRBD1 aligns across 8 bases. The ends lost 1 base at V and 4 bases at J; junction bases unmatched: 8. CDR1 and CDR2 (germline): LNHNV, YYDKDF (reference sequence). CDR3 size: 16 residues. CDR3 bases: TGTGCCACCAGCAGAGCGATGGGACAGGCCCTCTATGGCTACACCTTC. Its protein is CATSRAMGQALYGYTF.

The chain links TRBV30 to TRBJ2-1; 7 bases are a match to TRBD1. The CDR3 spans 12 residues. V gave up 0 bases and J gave up 7 bases; unmatched junction bases: 0. Germline CDR1 is GTSNPN and CDR2 is SVGIG (reference sequence). The CDR3 spells CAWSVQGNEQFF. CDR3 in DNA: TGTGCCTGGAGTGTACAGGGGAATGAGCAGTTCTTC.

The chain is built from TRBV11-2 and TRBJ1-5, with D maybe TRBD1 (5 bases). Deletions cut 5 bases from V and 4 bases from J, with 12 bases between. The CDR3 is 14 amino acids. Per the germline V gene, CDR1 is SGHAT and CDR2 is FQNNGV. The CDR3 DNA reads as TGTGCCAGCAGCCAGGGAGGGTGGAATCAGCCCCAGCATTTT. Its protein is CASSQGGWNQPQHF. Using reference TRBV11-2 and TRBJ1-5 for the parts outside the CDR3, the full variable domain is EAGVAQSPRYKIIEKRQSVAFWCNPISGHATLYWYQQILGQGPKLLIQFQNNGVVDDSQLPKDRFSAERLKGVDSTLKIQPAKLEDSAVYLCASSQGGWNQPQHFGDGTRLSIL.

This rearrangement joins TRBV5-1 to TRBJ2-5, with D possibly TRBD1 on 6 matching bases. The J call may be faulty, since TRBJ2-7 better matches the DNA end. Germline V gene data show CDR1 as SGHRS and CDR2 as YFSETQ. This CDR3 region has 15 residues. The CDR3 region is CASSLVRDITYEQYF. CDR3 coding DNA: TGCGCCAGCAGCTTGGTAAGGGACATAACCTACGAGCAGTACTTC.

This chain connects TRBV6-6 to TRBJ1-1; 7 positions match TRBD1. This CDR3 region has 13 residues. Germline CDR1 MNHNY, CDR2 SVGAGI (reference sequence). V lost 6 bases, J lost 6 bases, and 7 bases stayed unmatched. The CDR3 is CASSRRQGPEAFF. The CDR3 DNA is TGTGCCAGCAGCCGACGACAGGGCCCTGAAGCTTTCTTT.

This chain links TRBV7-6 with TRBJ2-5, with TRBD1 identical over 9 bases. V lost 1 base to trimming and J lost 5 bases; unmatched junction nucleotides: 2. Germline values: CDR1 SGHVS, CDR2 FNYEAQ. This CDR3 contains 14 residues. In DNA form, the CDR3 reads TGTGCCAGCAGCTTAGGGGACAGGGATGAGACCCAGTACTTC. Protein sequence: CASSLGDRDETQYF.

The genes are TRBV5-5 and TRBJ1-5, with D tentatively TRBD1 (6 bases). CDR3 length: 13 amino acids. The V end lost 0 bases, the J end lost 7 bases, and 8 bases lay between the germline ends. The germline gives CDR1 SGHKS, CDR2 YYEKEE (reference sequence). CDR3 amino acids: CASSLDRDQPQHF. As DNA, the CDR3 is TGTGCCAGCAGCTTGGACAGGGACCAGCCCCAGCATTTT.

This chain links TRBV6-5 with TRBJ1-5, with a weak D call TRBD1 (6 bases). The CDR3 covers 15 residues. Germline CDR1 reads MNHEY; CDR2 reads SVGAGI. With 3 bases removed from V and 3 bases from J, the gap between germline ends came to 12 bases. CDR3 in amino acids: CASSYSGQLNQPQHF. CDR3 coding DNA: TGTGCCAGCAGTTATTCCGGACAGCTCAATCAGCCCCAGCATTTT.

The chain couples TRBV2 to TRBJ2-5; 9 nucleotides align to TRBD1. The V segment lost 6 bases and the J segment 4 bases; nucleotides outside the gene matches: 6. The CDR3 extends over 14 amino acids. Germline CDR1 is SNHLY and CDR2 is FYNNEI. The chain's CDR3 is CASSLQGAGETQYF. As DNA, the CDR3 is TGTGCCAGCAGCTTACAGGGGGCAGGAGAGACCCAGTACTTC.